The 2 T cell receptor beta chains listed next were all sequenced from one sample in a study of cytomegalovirus exposure and HLA in healthy donors. In the PCR, 60 Vbeta and 13 Jbeta primers were used. Data came from immunoSEQ multiplex PCR; TCRdb stores just in-frame clones and leaves some out. The repertoire includes 130,000 to 150,000 clones, 80% of them detected once, and about 4.7% sits in the top ten. The sequencing input was PBMCs. These receptors came from a male donor in good health and CMV-seronegative.

This sequence joins TRBV4-2 and TRBJ2-7; D possibly corresponds to TRBD1 (5 bases). V lost 1 base and J 5 bases, leaving 9 bases between the germline ends. Germline CDR1 LGHNA, CDR2 YNFKEQ. The length of the CDR3 is 13 residues. The CDR3 DNA sequence: TGTGCCAGCAGCCAAGCCTTAGGGGACGAGCAGTACTTC. This codes for CASSQALGDEQYF.

The sample holds a few counts of this clone. This rearrangement joins TRBV28 to TRBJ1-6; D may be TRBD1 (5 bases). Deletions cut 8 bases from V and 9 bases from J, with 11 bases between. Germline-derived CDR1 and CDR2 are MDHEN and SYDVKM. This CDR3 has 12 amino acids. The chain's CDR3 is CASHLTGSPLHF. CDR3 in DNA: TGTGCCAGCCACCTCACAGGTTCACCCCTCCACTTT.